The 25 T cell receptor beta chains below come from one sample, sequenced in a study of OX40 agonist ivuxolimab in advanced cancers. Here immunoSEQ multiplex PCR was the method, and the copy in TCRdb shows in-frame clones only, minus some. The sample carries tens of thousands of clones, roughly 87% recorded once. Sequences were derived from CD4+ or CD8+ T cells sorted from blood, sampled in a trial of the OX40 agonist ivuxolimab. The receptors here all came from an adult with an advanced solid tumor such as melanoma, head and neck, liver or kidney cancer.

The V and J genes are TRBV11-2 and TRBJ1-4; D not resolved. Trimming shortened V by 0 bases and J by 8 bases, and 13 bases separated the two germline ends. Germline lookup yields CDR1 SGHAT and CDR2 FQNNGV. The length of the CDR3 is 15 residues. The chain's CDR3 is CASSLEAGRAEKLFF. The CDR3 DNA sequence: TGTGCCAGCAGCTTAGAGGCAGGTAGAGCGGAAAAACTGTTTTTT.

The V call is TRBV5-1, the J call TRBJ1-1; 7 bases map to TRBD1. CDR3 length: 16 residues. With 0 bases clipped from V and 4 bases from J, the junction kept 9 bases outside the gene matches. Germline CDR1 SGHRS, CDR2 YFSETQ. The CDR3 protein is CASSLEAGGSRTEAFF. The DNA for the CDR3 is TGCGCCAGCAGCTTGGAGGCAGGGGGGAGTCGCACTGAAGCTTTCTTT.

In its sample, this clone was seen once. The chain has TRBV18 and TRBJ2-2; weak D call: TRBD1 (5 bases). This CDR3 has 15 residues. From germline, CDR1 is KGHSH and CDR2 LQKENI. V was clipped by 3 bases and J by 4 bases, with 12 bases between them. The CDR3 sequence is CASSPTGQSTGELFF. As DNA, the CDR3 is TGTGCCAGCTCACCTACTGGACAAAGCACCGGGGAGCTGTTTTTT.

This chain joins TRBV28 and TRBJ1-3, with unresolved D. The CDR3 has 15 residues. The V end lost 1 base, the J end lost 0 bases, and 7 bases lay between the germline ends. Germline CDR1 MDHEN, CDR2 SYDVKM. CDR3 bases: TGTGCCAGCAGTTTATCACAACACTCTGGAAACACCATATATTTT. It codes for CASSLSQHSGNTIYF.

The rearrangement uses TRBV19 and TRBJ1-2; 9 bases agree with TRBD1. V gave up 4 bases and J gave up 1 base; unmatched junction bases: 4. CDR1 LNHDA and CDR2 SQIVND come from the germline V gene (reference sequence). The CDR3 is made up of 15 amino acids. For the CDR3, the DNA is TGTGCCAGTAGTAGAGGACAGGGGCGTAACTATGGCTACACCTTC. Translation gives CASSRGQGRNYGYTF.

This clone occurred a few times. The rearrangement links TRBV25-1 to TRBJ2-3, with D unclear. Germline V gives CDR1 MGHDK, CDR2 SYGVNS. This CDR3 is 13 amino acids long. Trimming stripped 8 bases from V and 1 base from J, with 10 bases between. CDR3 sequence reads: CASSLPGTDTQYF. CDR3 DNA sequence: TGTGCCAGCTCCCTCCCAGGCACAGATACGCAGTATTTT.

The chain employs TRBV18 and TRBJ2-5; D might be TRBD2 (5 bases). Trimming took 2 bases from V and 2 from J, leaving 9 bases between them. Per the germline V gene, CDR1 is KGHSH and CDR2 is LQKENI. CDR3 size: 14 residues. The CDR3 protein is CASSPSRLQETQYF. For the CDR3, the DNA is TGTGCCAGCTCACCAAGCCGACTACAAGAGACCCAGTACTTC.

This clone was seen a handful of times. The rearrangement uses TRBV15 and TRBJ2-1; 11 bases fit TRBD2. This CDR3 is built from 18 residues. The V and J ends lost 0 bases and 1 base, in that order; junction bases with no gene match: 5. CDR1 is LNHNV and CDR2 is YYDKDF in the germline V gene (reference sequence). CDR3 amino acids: CATSRDRLAGGSYNEQFF. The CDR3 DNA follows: TGTGCCACCAGCAGAGACCGTCTAGCGGGAGGTTCCTACAATGAGCAGTTCTTC.

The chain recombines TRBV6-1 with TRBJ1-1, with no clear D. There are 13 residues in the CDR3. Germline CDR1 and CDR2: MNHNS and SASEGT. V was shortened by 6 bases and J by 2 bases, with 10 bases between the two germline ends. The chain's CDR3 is CASRVDGNTEAFF. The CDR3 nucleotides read TGTGCCAGCAGGGTCGACGGTAACACTGAAGCTTTCTTT.

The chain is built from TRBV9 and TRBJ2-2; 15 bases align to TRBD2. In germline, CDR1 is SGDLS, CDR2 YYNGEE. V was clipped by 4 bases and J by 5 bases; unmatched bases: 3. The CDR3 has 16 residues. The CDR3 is CASSRGLAGGTGELFF. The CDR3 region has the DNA TGTGCCAGCAGCCGGGGACTAGCGGGAGGTACCGGGGAGCTGTTTTTT.

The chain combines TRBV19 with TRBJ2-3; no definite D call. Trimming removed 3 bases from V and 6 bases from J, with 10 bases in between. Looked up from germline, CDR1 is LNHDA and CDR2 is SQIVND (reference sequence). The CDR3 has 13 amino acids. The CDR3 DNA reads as TGTGCCAGTAGTATCTCCGGGCTGGATACGCAGTATTTT. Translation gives CASSISGLDTQYF.

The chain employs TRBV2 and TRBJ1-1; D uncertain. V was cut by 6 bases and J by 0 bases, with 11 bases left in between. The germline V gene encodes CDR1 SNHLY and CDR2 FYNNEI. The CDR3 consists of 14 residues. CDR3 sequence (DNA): TGTGCCAGCAGCTCCCGGGCCCTGAACACTGAAGCTTTCTTT. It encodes CASSSRALNTEAFF.

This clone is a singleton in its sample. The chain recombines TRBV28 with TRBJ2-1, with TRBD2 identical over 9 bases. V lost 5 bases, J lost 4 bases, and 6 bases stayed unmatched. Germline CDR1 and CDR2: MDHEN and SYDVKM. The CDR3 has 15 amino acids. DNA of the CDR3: TGTGCCAGCAGTCCTGCGGGAGGGGGTTACAATGAGCAGTTCTTC. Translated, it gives CASSPAGGGYNEQFF.

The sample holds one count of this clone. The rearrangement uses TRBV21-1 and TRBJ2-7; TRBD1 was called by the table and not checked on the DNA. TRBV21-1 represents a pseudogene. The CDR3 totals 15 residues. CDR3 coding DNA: TGTGCCAGCAGCAAAGAGCGGGACAGGGCCTACGAGCAGTACTTC. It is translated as CASSKERDRAYEQYF.

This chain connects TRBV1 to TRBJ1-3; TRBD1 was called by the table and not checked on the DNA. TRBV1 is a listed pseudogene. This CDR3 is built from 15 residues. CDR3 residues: CTSNRQARSGNTIYF. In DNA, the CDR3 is TGCACCAGCAACAGACAGGCCCGCTCTGGAAACACCATATATTTT.

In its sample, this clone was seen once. DNA of the CDR3: TGTGCCAGCAGCCGGACCCGAGGAGATACGCAGTATTTT. It encodes CASSRTRGDTQYF. The chain is built from TRBV7-9 and TRBJ2-3, with D unresolved. V was cut by 5 bases and J by 5 bases, with 11 bases left in between. This CDR3 region has 13 residues. Germline lookup yields CDR1 SEHNR and CDR2 FQNEAQ (reference sequence). Together with reference TRBV7-9 and TRBJ2-3, the CDR3 gives the full variable domain: DTGVSQNPRHKITKRGQNVTFRCDPISEHNRLYWYRQTLGQGPEFLTYFQNEAQLEKSRLLSDRFSAERPKGSFSTLEIQRTEQGDSAMYLCASSRTRGDTQYFGPGTRLTVL.

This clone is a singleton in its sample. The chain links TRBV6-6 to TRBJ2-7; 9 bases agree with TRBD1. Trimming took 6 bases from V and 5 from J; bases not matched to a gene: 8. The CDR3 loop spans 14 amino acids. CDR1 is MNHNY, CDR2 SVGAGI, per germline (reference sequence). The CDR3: CASRLDRGGDEQYF. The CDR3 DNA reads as TGTGCCAGCAGACTTGACAGGGGGGGGGACGAGCAGTACTTC.

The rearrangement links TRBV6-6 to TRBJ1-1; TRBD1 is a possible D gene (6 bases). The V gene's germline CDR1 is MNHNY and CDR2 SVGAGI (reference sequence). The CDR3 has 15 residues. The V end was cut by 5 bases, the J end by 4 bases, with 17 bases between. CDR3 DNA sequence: TGTGCCAGCAGTACAGGGCAGGGGAAGTTCACTGAAGCTTTCTTT. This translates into CASSTGQGKFTEAFF.

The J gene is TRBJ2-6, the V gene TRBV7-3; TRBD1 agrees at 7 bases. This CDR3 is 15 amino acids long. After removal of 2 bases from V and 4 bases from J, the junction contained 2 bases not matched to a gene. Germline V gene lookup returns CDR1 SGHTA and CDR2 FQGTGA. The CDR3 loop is CASSLVGGGANVLTF. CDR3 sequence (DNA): TGTGCCAGCAGCTTAGTAGGGGGCGGGGCCAACGTCCTGACTTTC.

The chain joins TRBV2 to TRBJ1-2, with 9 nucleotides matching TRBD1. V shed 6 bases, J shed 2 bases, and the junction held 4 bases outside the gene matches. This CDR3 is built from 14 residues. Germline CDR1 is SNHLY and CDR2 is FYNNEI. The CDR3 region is CASSIQGANYGYTF. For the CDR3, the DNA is TGTGCCAGCAGCATACAGGGGGCGAACTATGGCTACACCTTC. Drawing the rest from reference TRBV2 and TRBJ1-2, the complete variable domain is EPEVTQTPSHQVTQMGQEVILRCVPISNHLYFYWYRQILGQKVEFLVSFYNNEISEKSEIFDDQFSVERPDGSNFTLKIRSTKLEDSAMYFCASSIQGANYGYTFGSGTRLTVV.

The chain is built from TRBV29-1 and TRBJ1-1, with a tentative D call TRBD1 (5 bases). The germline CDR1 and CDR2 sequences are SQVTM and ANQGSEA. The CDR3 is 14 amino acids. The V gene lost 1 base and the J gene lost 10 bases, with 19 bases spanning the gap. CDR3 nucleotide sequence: TGCAGCGTTGAAGGGACATTCATTGCCTCCGGAGCTTTCTTT. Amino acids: CSVEGTFIASGAFF.

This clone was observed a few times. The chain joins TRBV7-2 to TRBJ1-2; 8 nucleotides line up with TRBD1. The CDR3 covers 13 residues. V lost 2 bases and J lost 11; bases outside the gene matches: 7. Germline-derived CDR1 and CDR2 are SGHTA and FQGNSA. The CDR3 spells CASSLFGQGIYTF. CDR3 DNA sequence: TGTGCCAGCAGCTTATTCGGACAGGGAATTTACACCTTC.

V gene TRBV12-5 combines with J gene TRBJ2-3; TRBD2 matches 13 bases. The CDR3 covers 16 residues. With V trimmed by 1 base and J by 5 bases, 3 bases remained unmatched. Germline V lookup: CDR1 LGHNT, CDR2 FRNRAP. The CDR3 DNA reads TGTGCTAGTGGTTTGGGACTAGCGGGAGGTGTAGATACGCAGTATTTT. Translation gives CASGLGLAGGVDTQYF.

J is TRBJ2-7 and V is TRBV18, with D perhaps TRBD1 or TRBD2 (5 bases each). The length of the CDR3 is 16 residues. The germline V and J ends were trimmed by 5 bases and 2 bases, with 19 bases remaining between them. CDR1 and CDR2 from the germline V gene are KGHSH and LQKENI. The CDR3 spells CASSMGSPGYAYEQYV. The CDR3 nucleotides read TGTGCCAGCTCAATGGGGAGTCCAGGGTACGCCTACGAGCAGTACGTC.

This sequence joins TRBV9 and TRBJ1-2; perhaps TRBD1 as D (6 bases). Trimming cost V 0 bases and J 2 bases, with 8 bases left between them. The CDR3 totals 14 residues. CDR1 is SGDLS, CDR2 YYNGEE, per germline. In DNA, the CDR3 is TGTGCCAGCAGCGTAGAGGGACAAAACTATGGCTACACCTTC. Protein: CASSVEGQNYGYTF.